The entry below describes one T cell receptor beta chain. TCRdb keeps only in-frame clones here, not all; method: immunoSEQ multiplex PCR. The sample contains approximately 130,000 clones, over 70% of which appear only once. This sample was taken from a study of blood T cell repertoires in COVID-19. Looking at the study overall: Sources were T cells, B-cell-depleted T cells, or PBMCs; the material itself was cDNA or gDNA.

The CDR3 loop spans 14 amino acids. V was pared by 3 bases and J by 2 bases, with 2 bases of the junction left unmatched. The germline gives CDR1 SGHTA, CDR2 FQGNSA. The chain uses TRBV7-2 and TRBJ1-2; 8 nucleotides align to TRBD1. The source is a man at least 80 years old with acute or convalescent COVID-19. Material: peripheral blood. CDR3 DNA sequence: TGTGCCAGCAGCTTCCGACAGGGGAACTATGGCTACACCTTC. As protein: CASSFRQGNYGYTF.